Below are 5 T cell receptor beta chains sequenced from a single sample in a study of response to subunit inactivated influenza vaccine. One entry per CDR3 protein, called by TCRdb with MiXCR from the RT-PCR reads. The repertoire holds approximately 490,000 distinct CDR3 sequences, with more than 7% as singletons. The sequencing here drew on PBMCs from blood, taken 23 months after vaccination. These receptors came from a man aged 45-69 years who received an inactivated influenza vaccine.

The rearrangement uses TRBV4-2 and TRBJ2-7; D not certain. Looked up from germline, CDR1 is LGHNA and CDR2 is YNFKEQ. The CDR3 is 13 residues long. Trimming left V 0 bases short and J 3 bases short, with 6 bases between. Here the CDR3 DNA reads TGTGCCAGCAGCCAAGACGAGAGCTACGAGCAGTACTTC. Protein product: CASSQDESYEQYF.

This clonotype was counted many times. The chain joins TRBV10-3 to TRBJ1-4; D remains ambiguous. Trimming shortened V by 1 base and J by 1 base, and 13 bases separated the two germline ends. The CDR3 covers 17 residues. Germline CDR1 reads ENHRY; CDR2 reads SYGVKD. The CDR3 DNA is TGTGCCATCAGTGAGTTCAGAGGACGGGGAACTAATGAAAAACTGTTTTTT. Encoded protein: CAISEFRGRGTNEKLFF.

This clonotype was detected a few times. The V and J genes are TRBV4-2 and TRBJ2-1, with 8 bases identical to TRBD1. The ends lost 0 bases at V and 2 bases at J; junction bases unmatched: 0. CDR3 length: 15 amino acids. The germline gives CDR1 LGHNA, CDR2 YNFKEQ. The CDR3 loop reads CASSQETGAYNEQFF. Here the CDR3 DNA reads TGTGCCAGCAGCCAAGAGACAGGGGCCTACAATGAGCAGTTCTTC.

The chain's CDR3 is CATSGRVQETQYF. In DNA, the CDR3 is TGTGCCACTAGCGGGCGGGTCCAAGAGACCCAGTACTTC. This chain joins TRBV10-3 and TRBJ2-5, with TRBD2 identical over 8 bases. This CDR3 region has 13 residues. Per the germline V gene, CDR1 is ENHRY and CDR2 is SYGVKD. V shed 10 bases, J shed 1 base, and the junction held 5 bases outside the gene matches.

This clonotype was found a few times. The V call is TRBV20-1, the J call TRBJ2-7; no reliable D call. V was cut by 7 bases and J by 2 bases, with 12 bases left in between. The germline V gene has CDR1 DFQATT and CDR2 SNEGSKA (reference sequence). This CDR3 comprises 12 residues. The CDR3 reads CSVAASAYEQYF. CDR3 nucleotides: TGCAGTGTTGCGGCGTCTGCCTACGAGCAGTACTTC.